The 10 T cell receptor beta chains in this list originate from one sample, sequenced in a study of siplizumab effects on memory and regulatory T cells. TCRdb's copy holds only in-frame clones and misses some; the assay was immunoSEQ multiplex PCR. The table records 70,000 to 95,000 clones, around 97% of them present only once. Sequencing was performed on naive CD4+ T cells sorted from blood. The receptors were gathered from a human donor in good health.

The rearrangement joins TRBV28 to TRBJ2-6; TRBD2 matches at 8 bases. Germline V lookup: CDR1 MDHEN, CDR2 SYDVKM. This CDR3 is built from 17 residues. The J segment lost 4 bases and the V segment lost 2 bases, leaving 7 bases of the junction unmatched. CDR3 sequence: CASSLTGGGLGANVLTF. CDR3 nucleotide sequence: TGTGCCAGCAGTTTAACGGGCGGGGGGCTAGGGGCCAACGTCCTGACTTTC.

The chain links TRBV10-3 to TRBJ2-7, with 8 nucleotides matching TRBD2. The junction had 4 bases not matched to a gene; V was cut back by 0 bases and J by 3 bases. This CDR3 comprises 15 residues. Germline V lookup: CDR1 ENHRY, CDR2 SYGVKD. The CDR3 nucleotides read TGTGCCATCAGTGAGTCAATAGCGGGGAGCTACGAGCAGTACTTC. Amino acid sequence: CAISESIAGSYEQYF.

The chain joins TRBV5-1 to TRBJ1-3, with 9 positions matching TRBD1. Unmatched junction bases numbered 4, after V lost 4 bases and J lost 2 bases. The CDR3 runs to 15 residues. Germline CDR1 SGHRS, CDR2 YFSETQ. CDR3 region: CASSPGTGPGNTIYF. In nucleotides, the CDR3 is TGCGCCAGCAGCCCAGGGACAGGGCCTGGAAACACCATATATTTT.

This chain joins TRBV19 and TRBJ2-7; 8 bases align to TRBD1. Trimming at V came to 6 bases and at J to 1 base, leaving 11 bases not matched to a gene. The CDR3 is made up of 16 amino acids. Germline CDR1 reads LNHDA; CDR2 reads SQIVND (reference sequence). The CDR3 is CASRGGGTGRSYEQYF. DNA of the CDR3: TGTGCCAGTAGGGGAGGAGGGACAGGCCGTTCCTACGAGCAGTACTTC. Complete variable domain (other parts from reference TRBV19 and TRBJ2-7): DGGITQSPKYLFRKEGQNVTLSCEQNLNHDAMYWYRQDPGQGLRLIYYSQIVNDFQKGDIAEGYSVSREKKESFPLTVTSAQKNPTAFYLCASRGGGTGRSYEQYFGPGTRLTVT.

The V call is TRBV18, the J call TRBJ2-3, with D possibly TRBD1 on 5 matching bases. CDR3 size: 17 residues. Trimming took off 2 bases at V and 0 bases at J, with 15 bases between the two ends. The germline V gene encodes CDR1 KGHSH and CDR2 LQKENI. The CDR3 spells CASSPTGLPRSTDTQYF. The CDR3 DNA reads TGTGCCAGCTCACCAACAGGTTTACCGCGGAGCACAGATACGCAGTATTTT.

The chain carries TRBV21-1 and TRBJ2-5; the table's D gene call, TRBD1, was not cross checked with the DNA. TRBV21-1 is listed as a pseudogene. CDR3 size: 14 residues. The CDR3: CASSPDRVRETQYF. CDR3 nucleotide sequence: TGTGCCAGCAGCCCCGACAGGGTGAGAGAGACCCAGTACTTC.

This chain joins TRBV18 and TRBJ2-1; D is uncertain. This CDR3 is 15 amino acids long. V was trimmed by 0 bases and J by 5 bases, leaving 11 bases between them. Germline V gene sequence: CDR1 KGHSH, CDR2 LQKENI. CDR3 DNA sequence: TGTGCCAGCTCACCACCGAGCCGGGTGAACAATGAGCAGTTCTTC. Its translation is CASSPPSRVNNEQFF.

This chain uses TRBV18 with TRBJ1-4; D remains ambiguous. The CDR3 runs to 14 residues. Germline assignment: CDR1 KGHSH and CDR2 LQKENI. V lost 3 bases to trimming and J lost 8 bases, with 13 bases between them. CDR3 sequence: CASSPGGPGEKLFF. In DNA, the CDR3 is TGTGCCAGCTCACCGGGCGGCCCGGGGGAAAAACTGTTTTTT.

The chain links TRBV5-8 to TRBJ2-4, with D maybe TRBD1 (5 bases). The ends were cut back, 3 bases at V and 9 bases at J, with 16 bases in the middle. The CDR3 runs 14 residues. Germline V lookup: CDR1 SGHTS, CDR2 YDEGEE. The CDR3 nucleotides are TGTGCCAGCAGCTCGGACAATTTCAGAGGCATTCAGTACTTC. This sequence encodes CASSSDNFRGIQYF.

The CDR3 protein is CASSRRTGGVVNTGELFF. CDR3 nucleotides: TGTGCCAGCAGCCGACGGACAGGAGGTGTGGTGAACACCGGGGAGCTGTTTTTT. The chain carries TRBV4-2 and TRBJ2-2, with 7 nucleotides matching TRBD1. The CDR3 length is 18 residues. J gave up 1 base and V 4 bases, and 12 bases lay outside the gene matches. From germline, CDR1 is LGHNA and CDR2 YNFKEQ.